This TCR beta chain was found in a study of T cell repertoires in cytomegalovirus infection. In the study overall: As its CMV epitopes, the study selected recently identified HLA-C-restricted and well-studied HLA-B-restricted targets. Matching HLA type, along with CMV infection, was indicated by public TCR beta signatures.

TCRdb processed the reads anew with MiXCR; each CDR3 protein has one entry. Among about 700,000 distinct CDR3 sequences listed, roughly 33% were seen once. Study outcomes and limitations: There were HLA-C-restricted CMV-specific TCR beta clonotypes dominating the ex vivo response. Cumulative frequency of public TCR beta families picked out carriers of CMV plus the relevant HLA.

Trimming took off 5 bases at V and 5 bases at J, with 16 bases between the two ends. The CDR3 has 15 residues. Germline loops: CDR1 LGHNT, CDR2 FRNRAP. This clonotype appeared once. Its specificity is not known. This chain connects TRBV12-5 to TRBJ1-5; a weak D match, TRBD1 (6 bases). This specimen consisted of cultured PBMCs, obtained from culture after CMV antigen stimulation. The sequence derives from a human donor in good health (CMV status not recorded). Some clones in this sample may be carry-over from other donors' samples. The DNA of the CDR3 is TGTGCTAGTGGTGCTGGATACAGGGTGGATCAGCCCCAGCATTTT. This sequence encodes CASGAGYRVDQPQHF. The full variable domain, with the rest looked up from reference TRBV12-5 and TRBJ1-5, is DARVTQTPRHKVTEMGQEVTMRCQPILGHNTVFWYRQTMMQGLELLAYFRNRAPLDDSGMPKDRFSAEMPDATLATLKIQPSEPRDSAVYFCASGAGYRVDQPQHFGDGTRLSIL.